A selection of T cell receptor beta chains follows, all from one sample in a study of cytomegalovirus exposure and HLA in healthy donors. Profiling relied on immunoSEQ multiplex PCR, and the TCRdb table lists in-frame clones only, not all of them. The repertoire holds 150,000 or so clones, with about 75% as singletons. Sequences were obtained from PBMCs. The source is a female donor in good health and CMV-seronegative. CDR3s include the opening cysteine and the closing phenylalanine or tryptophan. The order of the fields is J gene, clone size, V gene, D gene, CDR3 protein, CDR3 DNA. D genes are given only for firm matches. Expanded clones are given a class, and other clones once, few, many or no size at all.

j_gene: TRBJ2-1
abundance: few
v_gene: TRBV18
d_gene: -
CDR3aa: CASSPLKGSYNEQFF
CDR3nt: TGTGCCAGCTCACCATTGAAGGGGTCCTACAATGAGCAGTTCTTC

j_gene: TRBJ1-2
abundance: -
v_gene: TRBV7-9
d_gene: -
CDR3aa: CASSSYMGPGGYTF
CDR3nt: TGTGCCAGCAGCTCCTATATGGGCCCGGGGGGCTACACCTTC

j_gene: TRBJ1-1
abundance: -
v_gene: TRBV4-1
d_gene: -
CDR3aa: CASSQEWQGEAFF
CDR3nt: TGCGCCAGCAGCCAAGAGTGGCAGGGTGAAGCTTTCTTT

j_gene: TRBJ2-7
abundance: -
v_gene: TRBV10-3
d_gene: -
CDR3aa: CAIRPNGAGDSYEQYF
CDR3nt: TGTGCCATCAGGCCGAATGGTGCAGGGGATTCCTACGAGCAGTACTTC

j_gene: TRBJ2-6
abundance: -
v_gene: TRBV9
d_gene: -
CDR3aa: CASSDNTGFSGANVLTF
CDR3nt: TGTGCCAGCAGCGACAACACAGGGTTCTCTGGGGCCAACGTCCTGACTTTC

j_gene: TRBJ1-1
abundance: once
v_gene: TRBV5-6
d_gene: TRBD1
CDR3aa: CASQGATNTEAFF
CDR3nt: TGTGCCAGTCAGGGGGCAACGAACACTGAAGCTTTCTTT

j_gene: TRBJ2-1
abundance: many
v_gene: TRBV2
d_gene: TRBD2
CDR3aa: CASITGTSNEQFF
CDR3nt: TGTGCCAGCATTACCGGGACTAGCAATGAGCAGTTCTTC

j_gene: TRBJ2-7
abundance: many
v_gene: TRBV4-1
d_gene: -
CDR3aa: CASSQEAGLYEQYF
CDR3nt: TGCGCCAGCAGCCAAGAAGCAGGTCTATACGAGCAGTACTTC

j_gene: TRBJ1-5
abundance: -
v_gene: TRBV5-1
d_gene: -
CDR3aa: CASSLGHGGNQPQHF
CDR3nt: TGCGCCAGCAGCTTGGGTCACGGAGGCAATCAGCCCCAGCATTTT

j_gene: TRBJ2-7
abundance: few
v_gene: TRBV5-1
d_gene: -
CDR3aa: CASSPRIPYEQYF
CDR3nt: TGCGCCAGCAGCCCTAGGATTCCCTACGAGCAGTACTTC

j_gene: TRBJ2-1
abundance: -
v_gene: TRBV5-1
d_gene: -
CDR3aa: CASSLVAPNNEQFF
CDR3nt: TGCGCCAGCAGCTTGGTGGCTCCGAACAATGAGCAGTTCTTC

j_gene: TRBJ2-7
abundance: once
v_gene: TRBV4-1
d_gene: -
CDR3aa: CASSRTVPGYEQYF
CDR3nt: TGCGCCAGCAGCCGGACAGTCCCAGGCTACGAGCAGTACTTC

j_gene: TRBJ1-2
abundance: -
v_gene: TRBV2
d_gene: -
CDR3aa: CASSGFRDTANYGYTF
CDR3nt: TGTGCCAGCAGTGGCTTCCGGGACACCGCTAACTATGGCTACACCTTC

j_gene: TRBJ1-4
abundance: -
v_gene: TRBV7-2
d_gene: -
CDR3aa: CASSLLGGTNEKLFF
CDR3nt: TGTGCCAGCAGCTTACTTGGAGGGACTAATGAAAAACTGTTTTTT

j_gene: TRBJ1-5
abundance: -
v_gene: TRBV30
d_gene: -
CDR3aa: CAWSEGVHQPQHF
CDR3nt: TGTGCCTGGAGTGAAGGGGTCCATCAGCCCCAGCATTTT

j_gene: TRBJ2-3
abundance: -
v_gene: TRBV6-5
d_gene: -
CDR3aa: CATGSSQDTQYF
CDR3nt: TGTGCCACCGGGAGTAGCCAAGATACGCAGTATTTT

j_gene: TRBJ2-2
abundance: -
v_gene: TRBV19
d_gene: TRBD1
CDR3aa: CASSTQGATGELFF
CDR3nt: TGTGCCAGTAGTACGCAGGGGGCCACCGGGGAGCTGTTTTTT

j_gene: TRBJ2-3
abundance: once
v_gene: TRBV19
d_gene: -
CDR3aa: CASNHGSQGYTDTQYF
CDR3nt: TGTGCCAGTAATCATGGGTCGCAGGGTTACACAGATACGCAGTATTTT

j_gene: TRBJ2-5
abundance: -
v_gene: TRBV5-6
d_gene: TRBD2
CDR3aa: CASSLQLARTQETQYF
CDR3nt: TGTGCCAGCAGCTTGCAACTAGCGCGCACTCAAGAGACCCAGTACTTC

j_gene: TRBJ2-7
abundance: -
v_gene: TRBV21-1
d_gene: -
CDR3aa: CASSNRASSYEQYF
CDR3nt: TGTGCCAGCAGCAATAGAGCTAGCTCCTACGAGCAGTACTTC

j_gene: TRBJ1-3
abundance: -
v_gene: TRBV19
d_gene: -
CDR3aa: CASRSDSGNTIYF
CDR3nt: TGTGCCAGTAGGTCAGACTCTGGAAACACCATATATTTT

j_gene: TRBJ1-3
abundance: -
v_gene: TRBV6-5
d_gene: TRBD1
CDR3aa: CASSTGAGNTIYF
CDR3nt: TGTGCCAGCTCTACAGGGGCTGGAAACACCATATATTTT

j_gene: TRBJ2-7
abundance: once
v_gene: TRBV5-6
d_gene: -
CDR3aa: CASSLGQIYEQYF
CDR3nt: TGTGCCAGCAGCTTGGGACAGATCTACGAGCAGTACTTC

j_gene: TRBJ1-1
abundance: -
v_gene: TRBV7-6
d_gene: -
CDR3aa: CASSLTAGGTEAFF
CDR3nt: TGTGCCAGCAGCTTGACAGCGGGCGGGACTGAAGCTTTCTTT

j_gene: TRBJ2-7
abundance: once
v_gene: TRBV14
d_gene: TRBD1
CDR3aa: CASSPIAGGTYEQYF
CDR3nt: TGTGCCAGCAGTCCAATCGCAGGGGGCACCTACGAGCAGTACTTC

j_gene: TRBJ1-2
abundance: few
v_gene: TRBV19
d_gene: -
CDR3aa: CASKTTEDYGYTF
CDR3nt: TGTGCCAGTAAAACGACGGAGGACTATGGCTACACCTTC

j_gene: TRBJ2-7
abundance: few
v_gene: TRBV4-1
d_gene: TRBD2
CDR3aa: CASSQGGRTSGSSPYEQYF
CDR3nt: TGCGCCAGCAGCCAAGGGGGGAGGACTAGCGGCTCTTCTCCCTACGAGCAGTACTTC